These 31 T cell receptor beta chains came from one sample sequenced in a study of OX40 agonist ivuxolimab in advanced cancers. The method was immunoSEQ multiplex PCR; TCRdb's version includes in-frame clones alone and lacks a portion of them. The table includes approximately 37,000 clones, about four fifths detected once. This material consisted of CD4+ or CD8+ T cells sorted from blood, taken in a trial of the OX40 agonist ivuxolimab. All receptors derive from an adult with an advanced solid tumor such as melanoma, head and neck, liver or kidney cancer.

The CDR3 loop reads CASSKLAGSTDTQYF. The CDR3 DNA sequence: TGTGCCAGCAGTAAACTAGCGGGGTCCACAGATACGCAGTATTTT. The chain uses TRBV6-1 and TRBJ2-3, with 10 bases identical to TRBD2. This CDR3 contains 15 residues. After removal of 5 bases from V and 2 bases from J, the junction contained 4 bases not matched to a gene. Germline-derived CDR1 and CDR2 are MNHNS and SASEGT.

V is TRBV15 and J is TRBJ2-3; no clear D. The CDR3 runs to 12 residues. Trimming cost V 5 bases and J 6 bases, with 9 bases left between them. CDR1 and CDR2 from the germline V gene are LNHNV and YYDKDF (reference sequence). CDR3 protein: CATSSLKDTQYF. CDR3 nucleotides: TGTGCCACCAGCTCACTTAAGGATACGCAGTATTTT.

In DNA form, the CDR3 reads TGTGCCAGCAGTTTTCGTTGGACAGCCCAAGAGACCCAGTACTTC. Its protein is CASSFRWTAQETQYF. V and J are TRBV28 and TRBJ2-5; possible D gene TRBD1, 6 bases. From germline, CDR1 is MDHEN and CDR2 SYDVKM. This CDR3 is 15 amino acids long. Deletions cut 3 bases from V and 1 base from J, with 12 bases between.

This clone was counted a single time. This sequence joins TRBV19 and TRBJ1-2, with TRBD1 matching over 11 bases. Germline V gene data show CDR1 as LNHDA and CDR2 as SQIVND (reference sequence). This CDR3 is built from 14 residues. V lost 3 bases and J lost 7; bases outside the gene matches: 4. CDR3 nucleotide sequence: TGTGCCAGTAGTATCGGACAGGGGGCGGGTGGCTACACCTTC. Residues: CASSIGQGAGGYTF. The complete variable domain, with remaining parts taken from reference TRBV19 and TRBJ1-2, reads DGGITQSPKYLFRKEGQNVTLSCEQNLNHDAMYWYRQDPGQGLRLIYYSQIVNDFQKGDIAEGYSVSREKKESFPLTVTSAQKNPTAFYLCASSIGQGAGGYTFGSGTRLTVV.

The V call is TRBV30, the J call TRBJ1-5; no clear D. In germline, CDR1 is GTSNPN, CDR2 SVGIG (reference sequence). This CDR3 contains 13 residues. The V end lost 3 bases, the J end lost 0 bases, and 6 bases lay between the germline ends. This CDR3 reads CAWSVYSNQPQHF. The DNA of the CDR3 is TGTGCCTGGAGCGTTTATAGCAATCAGCCCCAGCATTTT.

The J gene is TRBJ2-7, the V gene TRBV5-4, with 10 bases fitting TRBD1. This CDR3 has 15 residues. CDR1 is SGHNT and CDR2 is YYREEE in the germline V gene (reference sequence). The trim removed 0 bases at V and 3 bases at J, leaving 3 bases unmatched. The CDR3 nucleotides read TGTGCCAGCAGCTTGGGCCGGGACAGGGGCTACGAGCAGTACTTC. It codes for CASSLGRDRGYEQYF.

The chain uses TRBV6-4 and TRBJ2-6; no definite D call. Germline V lookup: CDR1 MRHNA, CDR2 SNTAGT. The CDR3 length is 18 residues. With 0 bases removed from V and 4 bases from J, the gap between germline ends came to 16 bases. CDR3 amino acids: CASSDSNSGVPGANVLTF. The DNA for the CDR3 is TGTGCCAGCAGTGACTCGAATAGTGGGGTACCGGGGGCCAACGTCCTGACTTTC.

The chain carries TRBV19 and TRBJ2-1; the D is unclear. From germline, CDR1 is LNHDA and CDR2 SQIVND (reference sequence). This CDR3 comprises 16 residues. Trimming took 5 bases from V and 1 from J, leaving 15 bases between them. The CDR3 region is CASSPTYQLSYNEQFF. In DNA form, the CDR3 reads TGTGCCAGTAGTCCCACCTACCAGCTTTCCTACAATGAGCAGTTCTTC.

The chain links TRBV28 to TRBJ2-7, with 7 bases aligning to TRBD1. The CDR3 contains 12 residues. Germline assignment: CDR1 MDHEN and CDR2 SYDVKM. The ends lost 6 bases at V and 3 bases at J; junction bases unmatched: 2. This chain's CDR3 is CASRGQFYEQYF. As DNA, the CDR3 is TGTGCCAGCAGGGGACAGTTCTACGAGCAGTACTTC.

The chain links TRBV2 to TRBJ2-1; the match to TRBD2 covers 10 bases. Germline V CDR1 and CDR2: SNHLY, FYNNEI. The CDR3 is made up of 16 amino acids. The V gene end was trimmed by 6 bases and the J gene end by 4 bases; junction bases not matched to a gene: 9. Here the CDR3 reads CASRSASGGMYNEQFF. The CDR3 DNA is TGTGCCAGCAGGTCAGCTAGCGGGGGTATGTACAATGAGCAGTTCTTC.

The chain couples TRBV27 to TRBJ2-7; 10 nucleotides agree with TRBD2. This CDR3 comprises 12 residues. CDR1 is MNHEY, CDR2 SMNVEV, per germline (reference sequence). Trimming at V came to 8 bases and at J to 3 bases, leaving 1 base not matched to a gene. The CDR3 nucleotides are TGTGCCAGCCGGACTAGCGGCTACGAGCAGTACTTC. Amino acids: CASRTSGYEQYF.

Only one count was recorded for this clone. The chain couples TRBV21-1 to TRBJ2-7; TRBD2, the table's D call, was not compared with the DNA. TRBV21-1 is a pseudogene. This CDR3 is 16 amino acids long. The CDR3 protein is CASSSGSLAGAWEQYF. The CDR3 DNA reads as TGTGCCAGCAGCAGTGGTAGTCTAGCGGGAGCGTGGGAGCAGTACTTC.

The chain is built from TRBV2 and TRBJ2-7, with 11 bases that match TRBD2. The DNA end is a closer match to TRBJ2-1, so the J assignment may be wrong. The CDR3 extends over 15 amino acids. Germline values: CDR1 SNHLY, CDR2 FYNNEI. CDR3 DNA sequence: TGTGCCAGCAGGCCACTAGCGGGAGTGGTTAATGAGCAGTTCTTC. It translates to CASRPLAGVVNEQFF.

The chain combines TRBV27 with TRBJ1-1, with D unresolved. Germline V gives CDR1 MNHEY, CDR2 SMNVEV (reference sequence). The CDR3 contains 15 residues. V was pared by 4 bases and J by 7 bases, with 19 bases between. CDR3 DNA: TGTGCCAGCAGTTCAGGACGCCCACGGCTGGGTGAAGCTTTCTTT. Its translation is CASSSGRPRLGEAFF.

This clone came up once. This chain uses TRBV11-1 with TRBJ2-1; no clear D. The germline gives CDR1 SGHAT, CDR2 FQDESV (reference sequence). V lost 0 bases to trimming and J lost 0 bases, with 9 bases between them. The length of the CDR3 is 16 residues. Here the CDR3 reads CASSLAASTSYNEQFF. Written as DNA, the CDR3 is TGTGCCAGCAGCTTAGCAGCGTCTACCTCCTACAATGAGCAGTTCTTC.

The gene calls are TRBV4-1 and TRBJ2-7; D ambiguous. The germline V and J ends were trimmed by 1 base and 2 bases, with 9 bases remaining between them. Germline assignment: CDR1 MGHRA and CDR2 YSYEKL. There are 14 residues in the CDR3. In DNA form, the CDR3 reads TGCGCCAGCAGCCAAGTCGGGTCTACCTACGAGCAGTACTTC. Amino acid sequence: CASSQVGSTYEQYF.

This sequence joins TRBV27 and TRBJ2-7; D may match TRBD1 or TRBD2 (5 bases each). CDR1 and CDR2 from the germline V gene are MNHEY and SMNVEV (reference sequence). The CDR3 has 16 amino acids. V lost 5 bases and J 0 bases, leaving 17 bases between the germline ends. Here the CDR3 reads CASSTRGRDLSYEQYF. In DNA, the CDR3 is TGTGCCAGCAGTACCCGGGGACGGGACCTCTCCTACGAGCAGTACTTC.

V and J are TRBV6-4 and TRBJ2-2; 9 positions match TRBD2. Per the germline V gene, CDR1 is MRHNA and CDR2 is SNTAGT. V was pared by 5 bases and J by 6 bases, with 13 bases of the junction left unmatched. This CDR3 region has 17 residues. The CDR3 DNA follows: TGTGCCAGCAGTTACACGCCGGCGGGAGGGAGGGCCGGGGAGCTGTTTTTT. Encoded protein: CASSYTPAGGRAGELFF.

The chain carries TRBV19 and TRBJ1-5; 10 bases are a match to TRBD1. The junction had 4 bases not matched to a gene; V was cut back by 3 bases and J by 5 bases. Germline CDR1 and CDR2: LNHDA and SQIVND (reference sequence). This CDR3 has 15 residues. CDR3: CASSMGQGIDQPQHF. CDR3 bases: TGTGCCAGTAGTATGGGACAGGGGATTGATCAGCCCCAGCATTTT. Full variable domain (rest looked up from reference TRBV19 and TRBJ1-5): DGGITQSPKYLFRKEGQNVTLSCEQNLNHDAMYWYRQDPGQGLRLIYYSQIVNDFQKGDIAEGYSVSREKKESFPLTVTSAQKNPTAFYLCASSMGQGIDQPQHFGDGTRLSIL.

This clone was seen only once. This sequence joins TRBV18 and TRBJ2-3; D call uncertain. Deletions cut 3 bases from V and 1 base from J, with 11 bases between. Germline V gives CDR1 KGHSH, CDR2 LQKENI. The CDR3 is made up of 15 amino acids. CDR3 coding DNA: TGTGCCAGCTCACCCACGGTTGACCGCACAGATACGCAGTATTTT. Amino acid sequence: CASSPTVDRTDTQYF.

The gene calls are TRBV9 and TRBJ1-1, with no clear D. CDR1 and CDR2 from the germline V gene are SGDLS and YYNGEE. The CDR3 has 12 residues. V was pared by 0 bases and J by 2 bases, with 2 bases between. The DNA of the CDR3 is TGTGCCAGCAGCGTAGAAAACACTGAAGCTTTCTTT. Its protein product is CASSVENTEAFF.

The V and J genes are TRBV7-9 and TRBJ2-3, with D perhaps TRBD1 (6 bases). This CDR3 has 16 residues. CDR1 and CDR2 (germline): SEHNR, FQNEAQ (reference sequence). V gave up 5 bases and J gave up 4 bases, with 19 bases separating them. The CDR3 nucleotides read TGTGCCAGCAGCCGAGAGGACAGCGCCTTTCCAGATACGCAGTATTTT. Its translation is CASSREDSAFPDTQYF. The full variable domain, its missing parts supplied by reference TRBV7-9 and TRBJ2-3, is DTGVSQNPRHKITKRGQNVTFRCDPISEHNRLYWYRQTLGQGPEFLTYFQNEAQLEKSRLLSDRFSAERPKGSFSTLEIQRTEQGDSAMYLCASSREDSAFPDTQYFGPGTRLTVL.

CDR3 nucleotides: TGTGCCAGCTCAGGACAGGGTGGGACTGAAGCTTTCTTT. Protein: CASSGQGGTEAFF. This chain uses TRBV2 with TRBJ1-1; 8 bases are a match to TRBD1. The CDR3 has 13 residues. V shed 8 bases, J shed 5 bases, and the junction held 7 bases outside the gene matches. Germline CDR1 and CDR2: SNHLY and FYNNEI.

The V call is TRBV28, the J call TRBJ2-1; D is possibly TRBD1 (5 bases). The CDR3 runs to 15 residues. The ends were cut back, 2 bases at V and 4 bases at J, with 12 bases in the middle. Germline assignment: CDR1 MDHEN and CDR2 SYDVKM. The CDR3 reads CASSLIPDRYNEQFF. CDR3 sequence (DNA): TGTGCCAGCAGTTTAATTCCCGACAGATACAATGAGCAGTTCTTC.

The V call is TRBV15, the J call TRBJ2-3; 7 nucleotides agree with TRBD1. From germline, CDR1 is LNHNV and CDR2 YYDKDF (reference sequence). This CDR3 region has 14 residues. Trimming took 8 bases from V and 3 from J; bases not matched to a gene: 8. The CDR3 DNA reads TGTGCCACCGCGGCAGGGGGTGGGACAGATACGCAGTATTTT. It specifies CATAAGGGTDTQYF.

V and J are TRBV18 and TRBJ1-1; D is ambiguous. V was pared by 0 bases and J by 1 base, with 6 bases between. The V gene's germline CDR1 is KGHSH and CDR2 LQKENI. CDR3 length equals 14 residues. This CDR3 reads CASSPPSTNTEAFF. CDR3 in DNA: TGTGCCAGCTCACCACCGTCGACGAACACTGAAGCTTTCTTT.

This clone was seen only once. For the CDR3, the DNA is TGTGCCAGCAGTTCGCCTAGCGGGCGCACAGATACGCAGTATTTT. It yields the protein CASSSPSGRTDTQYF. The gene calls are TRBV28 and TRBJ2-3, with 8 bases identical to TRBD2. This CDR3 spans 15 amino acids. V was clipped by 4 bases and J by 1 base; unmatched bases: 4. CDR1 is MDHEN and CDR2 is SYDVKM in the germline V gene.

The V call is TRBV6-5, the J call TRBJ2-7; possibly TRBD1 for D (7 bases). CDR1 and CDR2 from the germline V gene are MNHEY and SVGAGI. The CDR3 has 15 amino acids. V was trimmed by 6 bases and J by 4 bases, leaving 19 bases between them. The CDR3 DNA is TGTGCCAGCAGCCTGGACCCAGGGGGGATTTACGAGCAGTACTTC. It yields the protein CASSLDPGGIYEQYF.

This clone was recorded only once. V is TRBV28 and J is TRBJ2-7, with TRBD2 matching 8 bases. The germline V gene encodes CDR1 MDHEN and CDR2 SYDVKM. V shed 7 bases and J 1 base; nucleotides not matched to a gene: 12. The CDR3 is 16 amino acids. Here the CDR3 reads CASTFLAGLASYEQYF. The CDR3 coding sequence is TGTGCCAGCACATTCTTAGCGGGACTCGCATCCTACGAGCAGTACTTC.

This clone was seen a single time. V usage is TRBV19 and J usage is TRBJ2-7; TRBD1 aligns across 8 bases. The CDR3 is made up of 13 amino acids. Germline CDR1 LNHDA, CDR2 SQIVND (reference sequence). CDR3 sequence: CASGRGPSYEQYF. DNA for the CDR3: TGTGCTAGCGGCAGGGGGCCCTCCTACGAGCAGTACTTC. Complete variable domain (other parts from reference TRBV19 and TRBJ2-7): DGGITQSPKYLFRKEGQNVTLSCEQNLNHDAMYWYRQDPGQGLRLIYYSQIVNDFQKGDIAEGYSVSREKKESFPLTVTSAQKNPTAFYLCASGRGPSYEQYFGPGTRLTVT.

This chain connects TRBV5-1 to TRBJ2-3; D is possibly TRBD1 (6 bases). The CDR3 length is 15 residues. Trimming pared 0 bases from V and 0 bases from J, leaving 8 bases between. Per germline, CDR1 SGHRS and CDR2 YFSETQ. The CDR3 spells CASSLGQASTDTQYF. The CDR3 bases are TGCGCCAGCAGCTTGGGACAGGCTAGCACAGATACGCAGTATTTT.